This paragraph covers one T cell receptor (beta chain) sequence. This entry belongs to a study of blood T cell repertoires in COVID-19. For the study at large: Researchers got acute and convalescent COVID-19 samples from the United States, Italy and Spain. PBMCs, B-cell-depleted T cells, or T cells provided the cDNA or gDNA that made up the material.

This CDR3 region has 15 residues. CDR1 and CDR2 from the germline V gene are SGDLS and YYNGEE. V trimming: 0 bases; J trimming: 2 bases; junction bases outside the gene matches: 4. Original handling: Using reference gene primer amplification, nucleated cell counts were estimated. Libraries were prepared by immunoSEQ multiplex PCR; TCRdb keeps only in-frame clonotypes and omits some of them. D and trimming were read from the DNA, whereas the V and J calls and clone size are those reported in that table. Among approximately 82,000 clones listed, about 92% were seen once. This rearrangement joins TRBV9 to TRBJ1-1, with TRBD1 matching 7 bases. Sequenced: peripheral blood. The TCR sequence derives from a woman aged 55-69 years with active COVID-19. For the CDR3, the DNA is TGTGCCAGCAGCGTAGAGGCAGGGGGAAACACTGAAGCTTTCTTT. Translating it yields CASSVEAGGNTEAFF.